This TCR beta chain was recorded in a study of shared clonotypes between healthy human individuals. Study as a whole: Three CD4 naive, three CD4 memory, two CD8 naive and one CD8 memory plate were used per donor. Study-wide points: The donor pool, a small one, limited the genetic and exposure-history diversity represented.

Remarks on this clone: The target antigen is unknown.

In the naive CD8 group, cells lacked CD45RO and were positively selected for CCR7, so terminally differentiated effector memory CD45RA+ cells were left out. Donors were Caucasian adults residing in Nashville, Tennessee, USA. The repertoire was sequenced with immunoSEQ multiplex PCR; TCRdb's copy has only in-frame clones and lacks some. This table holds approximately 650,000 clones, around 95% found once. This CDR3 contains 20 residues. After removal of 0 bases from V and 0 bases from J, the junction contained 17 bases not matched to a gene. Per the germline V gene, CDR1 is SGDLS and CDR2 is YYNGEE. Sequences were obtained from naive CD8+ T cells sorted from blood. The V and J genes are TRBV9 and TRBJ1-1, with 7 positions matching TRBD1. The receptor's source is a woman aged 25 to 45 in good health. The CDR3 sequence is CASSVGSTGVTSNMNTEAFF. The CDR3 coding sequence is TGTGCCAGCAGCGTAGGGAGCACAGGGGTTACTTCGAACATGAACACTGAAGCTTTCTTT. The full variable domain, in which reference TRBV9 and TRBJ1-1 provide the parts outside the CDR3, is DSGVTQTPKHLITATGQRVTLRCSPRSGDLSVYWYQQSLDQGLQFLIQYYNGEERAKGNILERFSAQQFPDLHSELNLSSLELGDSALYFCASSVGSTGVTSNMNTEAFFGQGTRLTVV.